This T cell receptor (beta chain) was profiled in a study of identical twins. Trimming took off 6 bases at V and 5 bases at J, with 14 bases between the two ends. This CDR3 spans 14 amino acids. This clonotype showed up just a few times. The antigen is unknown. TCRdb analysed the 5' RACE reads with MiXCR anew, one entry per CDR3 protein. The table lists some 1,600,000 distinct CDR3 sequences, roughly a third of them singletons, with 0.27% in the top ten. Study-wide points: Out-of-frame sharing of TCR alpha in monozygotic twins was underestimated by models. Zero-insertion results could be subject to partial confounding by invariant MAIT and iNKT cells.

Input material: cord blood. The receptor's source is a newborn girl in good health. The chain couples TRBV12-3 or TRBV12-4 to TRBJ1-5; D not certain. CDR3 DNA: TGTGCCAGCAGCCGACTGGGGTCGTATCAGCCCCAGCATTTT. It yields the protein CASSRLGSYQPQHF.